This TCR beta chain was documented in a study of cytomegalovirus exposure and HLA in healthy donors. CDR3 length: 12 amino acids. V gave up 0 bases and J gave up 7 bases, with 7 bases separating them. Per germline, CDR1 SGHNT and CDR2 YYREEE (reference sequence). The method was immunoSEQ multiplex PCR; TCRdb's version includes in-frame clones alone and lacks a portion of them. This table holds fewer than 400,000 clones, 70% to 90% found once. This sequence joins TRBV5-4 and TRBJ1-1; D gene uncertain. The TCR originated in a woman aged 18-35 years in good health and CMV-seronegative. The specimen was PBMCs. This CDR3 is CASSLGLVEAFF. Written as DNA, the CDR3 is TGTGCCAGCAGCTTGGGCCTAGTTGAAGCTTTCTTT.